Listed below are T cell receptor beta chains from one sample, sequenced in a study of shared clonotypes between healthy human individuals. The data were produced by immunoSEQ multiplex PCR, yet TCRdb's version contains in-frame clones alone and is incomplete. The sample comprises about 2.4 million clones, around 94% of which are singletons, and roughly 0.14% rests with the top ten. The sample was naive CD4+ T cells sorted from blood. Receptors were obtained from a man aged 18 to 30 in good health. The CDR3 runs from the conserved cysteine through the conserved F or W. A D gene is named only where the DNA matches it firmly. Not all rows give a size; the values are once, few, many and, for expanded clones, a class.

J: TRBJ1-2
D: TRBD1
size: once
V: TRBV29-1
DNA: TGCAGCGTTGAGTATGCCGGGACAGGCTATGGCTACACCTTC
CDR3: CSVEYAGTGYGYTF

J: TRBJ2-3
D: NA
size: NA
V: TRBV6-1
DNA: TGTGCCAGCAGTGAATCGGGGGATACGCAGTATTTT
CDR3: CASSESGDTQYF

J: TRBJ1-5
D: TRBD1
size: NA
V: TRBV27
DNA: TGTGCCAGCAGTTTGGAAAATGGGGACAGCGGAAATCAGCCCCAGCATTTT
CDR3: CASSLENGDSGNQPQHF

J: TRBJ1-4
D: NA
size: NA
V: TRBV28
DNA: TGTGCCAGCAGCTTACAGTCGGTTGGGCGGCAAAAACTGTTTTTT
CDR3: CASSLQSVGRQKLFF

J: TRBJ2-3
D: NA
size: NA
V: TRBV7-8
DNA: TGTGCCAGCAGCCCCCTCCTAGATACGCAGTATTTT
CDR3: CASSPLLDTQYF

J: TRBJ2-3
D: NA
size: once
V: TRBV5-4
DNA: TGTGCCAGCTTGGGGGCGGAGAGTAGCACAGATACGCAGTATTTT
CDR3: CASLGAESSTDTQYF

J: TRBJ2-3
D: NA
size: NA
V: TRBV7-2
DNA: TGTGCCAGCAGCTTAGAAGGTGGGGTTAGCACAGATACGCAGTATTTT
CDR3: CASSLEGGVSTDTQYF

J: TRBJ2-7
D: TRBD2
size: NA
V: TRBV4-3
DNA: TGCGCCAGCAGCCGGGACTACTACAGCTCCGGTCGCGAGCAGTACTTC
CDR3: CASSRDYYSSGREQYF

J: TRBJ2-1
D: NA
size: once
V: TRBV10-1
DNA: TGCGCCAGCAGGTGGGACGGGAGATCCTACAATGAGCAGTTCTTC
CDR3: CASRWDGRSYNEQFF

J: TRBJ2-5
D: TRBD2
size: once
V: TRBV5-4
DNA: TGTGCCAGCAGCTTGGGGGGCTCACGTAGCGGGAGGTACCAAGAGACCCAGTACTTC
CDR3: CASSLGGSRSGRYQETQYF

J: TRBJ2-5
D: TRBD1
size: NA
V: TRBV6-6
DNA: TGTGCCAGCAAACAGGGGGTAGAAGAGACCCAGTACTTC
CDR3: CASKQGVEETQYF

J: TRBJ1-2
D: NA
size: NA
V: TRBV7-9
DNA: TGTGCCAGCAGCTTAAAGAGTTATTCAGAAGATGGCTACACCTTC
CDR3: CASSLKSYSEDGYTF

J: TRBJ1-2
D: TRBD1
size: NA
V: TRBV5-1
DNA: TGCGCCAGCAGCCGCGACCCCATCACCGACAGGGAAATCGGCTACACCTTC
CDR3: CASSRDPITDREIGYTF

J: TRBJ1-1
D: NA
size: NA
V: TRBV6-6
DNA: TGTGCCAGCAGTTACCCAGGGCAGGTTAATGTGGCTGAAGCTTTCTTT
CDR3: CASSYPGQVNVAEAFF

J: TRBJ2-7
D: TRBD1
size: NA
V: TRBV6-6
DNA: TGTGCCAGCAGTTACTCCCCCGGGACAGGACTCAGTCAGAACTTC
CDR3: CASSYSPGTGLSQNF

J: TRBJ1-1
D: NA
size: few
V: TRBV5-6
DNA: TGTGCCAGCAGCTTGACCCACACTGAAGCTTTCTTT
CDR3: CASSLTHTEAFF

J: TRBJ1-2
D: NA
size: NA
V: TRBV7-9
DNA: TGTGCCAGCACCGGGGGCAACCCCATAGGTTATGGCTACACCTTC
CDR3: CASTGGNPIGYGYTF

J: TRBJ2-3
D: TRBD1
size: NA
V: TRBV5-1
DNA: TGCGCCAGCAGCCTGGGCGGGACAGGTTTACATACGCAGTATTTT
CDR3: CASSLGGTGLHTQYF

J: TRBJ1-4
D: TRBD1
size: NA
V: TRBV18
DNA: TGTGCCAGCTCCCTTACCACAGGGGCTAATGAAAAACTGTTTTTT
CDR3: CASSLTTGANEKLFF

J: TRBJ2-2
D: TRBD2
size: NA
V: TRBV5-6
DNA: TGTGCCAGCAGCCCGGGACTAGCGGCCACCGGGGAGCTGTTTTTT
CDR3: CASSPGLAATGELFF

J: TRBJ1-1
D: NA
size: NA
V: TRBV9
DNA: TGTGCCAGCAGCGCCGGGGCTAACACTGAAGCTTTCTTT
CDR3: CASSAGANTEAFF

J: TRBJ1-1
D: NA
size: few
V: TRBV5-6
DNA: TGTGCCAGCAGCTTCAGGGCCCCTGAAGCTTTCTTT
CDR3: CASSFRAPEAFF

J: TRBJ1-6
D: NA
size: NA
V: TRBV19
DNA: TGTGCCAGTTCGATGCCGGGACATACTAATTCACCCCTCCACTTT
CDR3: CASSMPGHTNSPLHF

J: TRBJ1-6
D: TRBD1
size: NA
V: TRBV19
DNA: TGTGCCAGTAGTATCGTCGTGACAGGGTGGAGTTCACCCCTCCACTTT
CDR3: CASSIVVTGWSSPLHF

J: TRBJ2-1
D: NA
size: NA
V: TRBV7-2
DNA: TGTGCCAGCAGCTCTGGAACTACCTACAATGAGCAGTTCTTC
CDR3: CASSSGTTYNEQFF

J: TRBJ2-5
D: NA
size: NA
V: TRBV5-1
DNA: TGCGCCACATCGGTTAGTCCGAGCCAAGAGACCCAGTACTTC
CDR3: CATSVSPSQETQYF

J: TRBJ2-7
D: NA
size: NA
V: TRBV27
DNA: TGTGCCAGCACCACCCCGGGCGGCAGTGGGGTTGTGTTCTTC
CDR3: CASTTPGGSGVVFF

J: TRBJ1-2
D: NA
size: once
V: TRBV5-6
DNA: TGTGCCAGCAGCCTTCGATCGGGGAGCCTCTTCTATGGCTACACCTTC
CDR3: CASSLRSGSLFYGYTF

J: TRBJ2-1
D: NA
size: NA
V: TRBV6-5
DNA: TGTGCCAGCAGCTACCCCCTGGGCGGCTCCTACAATGAGCAGTTCTTC
CDR3: CASSYPLGGSYNEQFF

J: TRBJ1-2
D: NA
size: NA
V: TRBV28
DNA: TGTGCCAGCAGCTCCCCGGGGCAGGCCGGCTATGGCTACACCTTC
CDR3: CASSSPGQAGYGYTF

J: TRBJ2-5
D: NA
size: NA
V: TRBV25-1
DNA: TGTGCCAGCAGTGATAGTCAGGAGACCCAGTACTTC
CDR3: CASSDSQETQYF

J: TRBJ2-3
D: TRBD1
size: NA
V: TRBV4-3
DNA: TGCGCCAGCAGCCAAAGACAGGGAGCGGATACGCAGTATTTT
CDR3: CASSQRQGADTQYF

J: TRBJ1-1
D: NA
size: once
V: TRBV30
DNA: TGTGCCTGGAGTATAGCTGGGGCCACTGAAGCTTTCTTT
CDR3: CAWSIAGATEAFF

J: TRBJ2-2
D: NA
size: NA
V: TRBV6-6
DNA: TGTGCCAGCAGGGACCCAAACACCGGGGAGCTGTTTTTT
CDR3: CASRDPNTGELFF

J: TRBJ1-1
D: NA
size: NA
V: TRBV18
DNA: TGTGCCAGCTCACTTGGGACGGACATGAACACTGAAGCTTTCTTT
CDR3: CASSLGTDMNTEAFF

J: TRBJ2-7
D: NA
size: NA
V: TRBV30
DNA: TGTGCCTGGAGCGCGACCCCTCCAGGTGATAAGCCCTACGAGCAGTACTTC
CDR3: CAWSATPPGDKPYEQYF

J: TRBJ1-5
D: NA
size: NA
V: TRBV18
DNA: TGTGCCAGCTCACTAGACAGAGGGTCGCCCCAGCATTTT
CDR3: CASSLDRGSPQHF

J: TRBJ2-7
D: NA
size: NA
V: TRBV7-9
DNA: TGTGCCAGCACCCTTGATCAGCTTTCCGAGCAGTACTTC
CDR3: CASTLDQLSEQYF

J: TRBJ1-3
D: NA
size: NA
V: TRBV6-1
DNA: TGTGCCAGCAGTGAGGGGCCTGGAAACACCATATATTTT
CDR3: CASSEGPGNTIYF

J: TRBJ2-1
D: NA
size: NA
V: TRBV2
DNA: TGTGCCAGCAGTGAAGCGGGGGGTAAGTCTGAGCAGTTCTTC
CDR3: CASSEAGGKSEQFF

J: TRBJ2-5
D: TRBD2
size: once
V: TRBV7-2
DNA: TGTGCCAGCAGCAAGGCTAGCGGTCGCCAAGAGACCCAGTACTTC
CDR3: CASSKASGRQETQYF

J: TRBJ1-6
D: NA
size: few
V: TRBV6-1
DNA: TGTGCCAGCAGTGAAAACCAGGGGTACTCGGGGAATTCACCCCTCCACTTT
CDR3: CASSENQGYSGNSPLHF

J: TRBJ2-7
D: NA
size: NA
V: TRBV2
DNA: TGTGCCAGCAGTGAGAGCTGGGACACGGGCGAGCAGTACTTC
CDR3: CASSESWDTGEQYF

J: TRBJ1-6
D: NA
size: NA
V: TRBV4-2
DNA: TGTGCCAGCAGCCAAGATCACGACTCACCCCTCCACTTT
CDR3: CASSQDHDSPLHF

J: TRBJ2-3
D: NA
size: NA
V: TRBV6-4
DNA: TGTGCCAGCAGCCCGCCCTGGGTAGATACGCAGTATTTT
CDR3: CASSPPWVDTQYF

J: TRBJ2-5
D: NA
size: NA
V: TRBV25-1
DNA: TGTGCCAGCAGTGAACCCAACGTAAGACCAGAGACCCAGTACTTC
CDR3: CASSEPNVRPETQYF

J: TRBJ2-2
D: NA
size: once
V: TRBV7-2
DNA: TGTGCCAGCAGCTTAAGGCGGGGGCCCGGGGAGCTGTTTTTT
CDR3: CASSLRRGPGELFF